The rows below give T cell receptor beta chains drawn from one sample of a study of T cells after yellow fever vaccination. Each CDR3 protein gets one entry after TCRdb re-called the 5' RACE reads with MiXCR. Among around 300,000 distinct CDR3 sequences listed, roughly 4% were seen once. Sequencing was performed on PBMCs, taken 5 days after the yellow fever booster vaccination. These receptors were collected from a man younger than 35 who received the YFV17D yellow fever vaccine. Both conserved end residues are part of each CDR3. The D gene is left open where the match is weak. Some rows mark clone size as missing; the rest say once, few, many or name a class of expanded clone.

J: TRBJ2-5; D: -; size: few; V: TRBV5-4; CDR3: CASSWRETQYF; DNA: TGTGCCAGCAGCTGGAGGGAGACCCAGTACTTC
J: TRBJ2-6; D: TRBD2; size: few; V: TRBV28; CDR3: CASRRDLAGVTGANVLTF; DNA: TGTGCCAGCAGGAGGGATCTAGCGGGGGTTACTGGGGCCAACGTCCTGACTTTC
J: TRBJ2-1; D: TRBD2; size: -; V: TRBV12-3/TRBV12-4; CDR3: CASSFSRLAGVEQFF; DNA: TGTGCCAGCAGTTTCTCAAGACTAGCGGGGGTTGAGCAGTTCTTC
J: TRBJ1-1; D: -; size: -; V: TRBV20-1; CDR3: CSAPRGGRTEAFF; DNA: TGCAGTGCCCCTCGGGGGGGTCGAACTGAAGCTTTCTTT
J: TRBJ1-1; D: -; size: -; V: TRBV4-1; CDR3: CASSQDFGTEAFF; DNA: TGCGCCAGCAGCCAAGATTTCGGGACTGAAGCTTTCTTT
J: TRBJ2-2; D: -; size: few; V: TRBV5-1; CDR3: CASSLRRFNTGELFF; DNA: TGCGCCAGCAGCCTGCGCAGGTTCAACACCGGGGAGCTGTTTTTT
J: TRBJ2-1; D: TRBD2; size: many; V: TRBV3-1; CDR3: CASSQYAGGAYNEQFF; DNA: TGTGCCAGCAGCCAGTACGCGGGGGGGGCATACAATGAGCAGTTCTTC
J: TRBJ2-1; D: TRBD1; size: few; V: TRBV6-2/TRBV6-3; CDR3: CASSYSIPRTGLSNEQFF; DNA: TGTGCCAGCAGTTACTCGATTCCCCGGACAGGCCTTAGTAATGAGCAGTTCTTC
J: TRBJ2-1; D: TRBD1; size: few; V: TRBV2; CDR3: CASRPRDRGNNEQFF; DNA: TGTGCCAGCAGACCCCGGGACAGGGGGAACAATGAGCAGTTCTTC
J: TRBJ1-5; D: -; size: few; V: TRBV6-6; CDR3: CASTKRGHNQPQHF; DNA: TGTGCCAGCACTAAAAGGGGCCACAATCAGCCCCAGCATTTT
J: TRBJ2-3; D: TRBD1; size: -; V: TRBV12-3/TRBV12-4; CDR3: CASRPYRGRNTDTQYF; DNA: TGTGCCAGCAGACCTTACAGGGGGCGGAACACAGATACGCAGTATTTT
J: TRBJ2-5; D: -; size: few; V: TRBV27; CDR3: CASWAGSMGTQYF; DNA: TGTGCCAGCTGGGCGGGGAGCATGGGGACCCAGTACTTC
J: TRBJ1-5; D: -; size: -; V: TRBV9; CDR3: CASSVYRGGGRGDYSNQPQHF; DNA: TGTGCCAGCAGCGTGTATCGGGGAGGGGGTAGGGGCGATTATAGCAATCAGCCCCAGCATTTT
J: TRBJ1-5; D: TRBD1; size: -; V: TRBV30; CDR3: CAWSPDRGGFSGNQPQHF; DNA: TGTGCCTGGAGCCCGGACAGGGGAGGATTTAGCGGCAATCAGCCCCAGCATTTT
J: TRBJ2-5; D: -; size: few; V: TRBV7-9; CDR3: CASSLRQNQETQYF; DNA: TGTGCCAGCAGTCTAAGACAGAACCAAGAGACCCAGTACTTC
J: TRBJ2-5; D: -; size: many; V: TRBV6-5; CDR3: CASKPDARKTQYF; DNA: TGTGCCAGCAAACCGGACGCCAGGAAGACCCAGTACTTC
J: TRBJ2-1; D: -; size: many; V: TRBV5-1; CDR3: CASSHARDLNEQFF; DNA: TGCGCCAGCAGCCATGCAAGGGATTTGAATGAGCAGTTCTTC
J: TRBJ2-2; D: -; size: many; V: TRBV11-2; CDR3: CASSPMGGSGPEYTGELFF; DNA: TGTGCCAGCAGCCCAATGGGGGGCAGCGGACCAGAGTACACCGGGGAGCTGTTTTTT
J: TRBJ2-3; D: TRBD2; size: few; V: TRBV12-5; CDR3: CASGPGTSGGAADTQYF; DNA: TGTGCTAGTGGACCGGGGACTAGCGGGGGGGCAGCAGATACGCAGTATTTT
J: TRBJ2-5; D: -; size: few; V: TRBV12-3/TRBV12-4; CDR3: CASSFKLGETQYF; DNA: TGTGCCAGCAGTTTCAAGCTCGGGGAGACCCAGTACTTC
J: TRBJ2-7; D: -; size: -; V: TRBV7-2; CDR3: CASSLGNRDYEQYF; DNA: TGTGCCAGCAGCTTAGGAAACAGAGACTACGAGCAGTACTTC
J: TRBJ1-6; D: TRBD1; size: few; V: TRBV5-1; CDR3: CASSLGTGALNNSPLHF; DNA: TGCGCCAGCAGCTTGGGAACAGGGGCCCTAAATAATTCACCCCTCCACTTT
J: TRBJ2-2; D: TRBD2; size: -; V: TRBV20-1; CDR3: CSARNRGLAGGNTGELFF; DNA: TGCAGTGCTAGAAACCGGGGCCTAGCGGGGGGAAACACCGGGGAGCTGTTTTTT
J: TRBJ1-1; D: TRBD1; size: -; V: TRBV7-3; CDR3: CASSLMQGGEAFF; DNA: TGTGCCAGCAGCTTAATGCAGGGGGGAGAAGCTTTCTTT
J: TRBJ2-7; D: TRBD2; size: many; V: TRBV7-6; CDR3: CASSLGRGVYEQYF; DNA: TGTGCCAGCAGCTTAGGGCGGGGGGTCTACGAGCAGTACTTC
J: TRBJ1-1; D: -; size: few; V: TRBV18; CDR3: CASSPTPVAEAFF; DNA: TGTGCCAGCTCCCCGACTCCTGTAGCCGAAGCTTTCTTT
J: TRBJ2-5; D: -; size: many; V: TRBV4-3; CDR3: CASSQDPGPQGTQYF; DNA: TGCGCCAGCAGCCAAGACCCGGGACCCCAGGGGACCCAGTACTTC
J: TRBJ1-5; D: -; size: few; V: TRBV12-3/TRBV12-4; CDR3: CASSQRGGNQPQHF; DNA: TGTGCCAGCAGTCAACGGGGGGGGAATCAGCCCCAGCATTTT
J: TRBJ1-2; D: -; size: few; V: TRBV5-1; CDR3: CASSLAAGKGYTF; DNA: TGCGCCAGCAGCTTGGCGGCAGGGAAAGGCTACACCTTC
J: TRBJ1-1; D: -; size: -; V: TRBV12-3/TRBV12-4; CDR3: CASRGEALAFF; DNA: TGTGCCAGCAGGGGGGAAGCTTTAGCTTTCTTT
J: TRBJ1-1; D: TRBD1; size: -; V: TRBV28; CDR3: CASSTRGQGTTEAFF; DNA: TGTGCCAGCAGCACACGAGGACAGGGGACCACTGAAGCTTTCTTT
J: TRBJ2-5; D: TRBD2; size: many; V: TRBV28; CDR3: CASTPSGGLQETQYF; DNA: TGTGCCAGCACCCCTAGCGGGGGTTTGCAAGAGACCCAGTACTTC
J: TRBJ2-1; D: TRBD2; size: -; V: TRBV11-2; CDR3: CASSLGASGLYNEQFF; DNA: TGTGCCAGCAGCTTAGGGGCTAGCGGGCTGTACAATGAGCAGTTCTTC
J: TRBJ2-5; D: TRBD2; size: many; V: TRBV9; CDR3: CASSVEGTSDQETQYF; DNA: TGTGCCAGCAGCGTAGAAGGGACTAGCGATCAAGAGACCCAGTACTTC
J: TRBJ1-2; D: -; size: -; V: TRBV4-1; CDR3: CASSQAGRVGPYTF; DNA: TGCGCCAGCAGCCAAGCGGGACGCGTCGGGCCCTACACCTTC